This entry features one T cell receptor (beta chain) sequence. This CDR3 comprises 19 residues. The germline CDR1 and CDR2 sequences are SGHTA and FQGNSA. Trimming at V came to 5 bases and at J to 4 bases, leaving 16 bases not matched to a gene. The data were obtained in a study of blood T cell repertoires in COVID-19. Study-wide context: The samples span acute and convalescent COVID-19 from the United States, Italy and Spain. From T cells, B-cell-depleted T cells, or PBMCs came the material, which was cDNA or gDNA.

In the authors' methods: Reference gene primer amplification in the assay estimated nucleated cell counts. Clones were sequenced by immunoSEQ multiplex PCR, and TCRdb holds only the in-frame ones, with some missing. V, J and clone size reflect that table, while D and trimming were determined from the DNA. The sample holds about 200,000 clones, 86% seen once. Sequences were obtained from peripheral blood. This chain joins TRBV7-2 and TRBJ2-2, with 10 bases matching TRBD2. The sequence was obtained from a man aged 80 or over with acute or convalescent COVID-19. CDR3 in amino acids: CASSHRFSRAGGITGELFF. CDR3 in DNA: TGTGCCAGCAGCCACAGGTTCAGTAGAGCGGGAGGGATCACCGGGGAGCTGTTTTTT. The full variable domain, in which reference TRBV7-2 and TRBJ2-2 provide the parts outside the CDR3, is GAGVSQSPSNKVTEKGKDVELRCDPISGHTALYWYRQSLGQGLEFLIYFQGNSAPDKSGLPSDRFSAERTGGSVSTLTIQRTQQEDSAVYLCASSHRFSRAGGITGELFFGEGSRLTVL.